The 31 T cell receptor beta chains presented below share a single source sample, sequenced in a study of identifying expanded T cells in peripheral blood. Sequencing used immunoSEQ multiplex PCR; TCRdb keeps in-frame clones, though not all of them. Here the sample spans 130,000 or so clones, 75% to 90% being singletons. Material: blood. The receptors derive from a person aged 18 to 69 in good health.

This sequence joins TRBV14 and TRBJ2-7, with D tentatively TRBD1 (5 bases). The CDR3 loop spans 16 amino acids. Looked up from germline, CDR1 is SGHDN and CDR2 is FVKESK. The V gene lost 3 bases and the J gene lost 2 bases, with 17 bases spanning the gap. The CDR3 here is CASSQRMVVGAYEQYF. The CDR3 DNA sequence: TGTGCCAGCAGCCAGAGGATGGTGGTAGGGGCCTACGAGCAGTACTTC.

This chain joins TRBV13 and TRBJ2-7; 10 nucleotides line up with TRBD2. The CDR3 is 14 residues long. From germline, CDR1 is PRHDT and CDR2 FYEKMQ (reference sequence). V gave up 3 bases and J gave up 5 bases; unmatched junction bases: 4. CDR3 nucleotide sequence: TGTGCCAGCAGCTTTAGCGGGGGGCCCAACGAGCAGTACTTC. Its translation is CASSFSGGPNEQYF.

The chain employs TRBV9 and TRBJ1-1; maybe TRBD1 (5 bases). This CDR3 is built from 13 residues. Germline V CDR1 and CDR2: SGDLS, YYNGEE. With 4 bases removed from V and 6 bases from J, the gap between germline ends came to 13 bases. Written as DNA, the CDR3 is TGTGCCAGCAGCCCCTCGGTGGGGGCTGAAGCTTTCTTT. Protein product: CASSPSVGAEAFF.

V usage is TRBV5-4 and J usage is TRBJ2-7; 10 bases are a match to TRBD1. The length of the CDR3 is 14 residues. Germline trimming cut 1 base from V and 3 bases from J; bases unmatched to any gene: 1. Per germline, CDR1 SGHNT and CDR2 YYREEE (reference sequence). The CDR3, as DNA: TGTGCCAGCAGCTTGAGGGACAGGGGCTACGAGCAGTACTTC. Its translation is CASSLRDRGYEQYF. Full variable domain (rest looked up from reference TRBV5-4 and TRBJ2-7): ETGVTQSPTHLIKTRGQQVTLRCSSQSGHNTVSWYQQALGQGPQFIFQYYREEENGRGNFPPRFSGLQFPNYSSELNVNALELDDSALYLCASSLRDRGYEQYFGPGTRLTVT.

This clone occurred a few times. This chain joins TRBV18 and TRBJ1-6; 7 bases are a match to TRBD1. V shed 4 bases, J shed 6 bases, and the junction held 3 bases outside the gene matches. Germline V gene data show CDR1 as KGHSH and CDR2 as LQKENI. This CDR3 has 14 residues. CDR3 sequence reads: CASSRWDSNSPLHF. CDR3 coding DNA: TGTGCCAGCTCACGCTGGGACAGTAATTCACCCCTCCACTTT. Using reference TRBV18 and TRBJ1-6 for the parts outside the CDR3, the full variable domain is NAGVMQNPRHLVRRRGQEARLRCSPMKGHSHVYWYRQLPEEGLKFMVYLQKENIIDESGMPKERFSAEFPKEGPSILRIQQVVRGDSAAYFCASSRWDSNSPLHFGNGTRLTVT.

The V and J genes are TRBV11-2 and TRBJ1-2, with D unresolved. CDR1 SGHAT and CDR2 FQNNGV come from the germline V gene. V gave up 1 base and J gave up 5 bases, with 17 bases separating them. The CDR3 consists of 16 residues. In DNA, the CDR3 is TGTGCCAGCAGCTTAGTAGGAGACCTTAGCCCGTATGGCTACACCTTC. Protein sequence: CASSLVGDLSPYGYTF. Together with reference TRBV11-2 and TRBJ1-2, the CDR3 gives the full variable domain: EAGVAQSPRYKIIEKRQSVAFWCNPISGHATLYWYQQILGQGPKLLIQFQNNGVVDDSQLPKDRFSAERLKGVDSTLKIQPAKLEDSAVYLCASSLVGDLSPYGYTFGSGTRLTVV.

This chain uses TRBV5-1 with TRBJ2-5; 7 bases align to TRBD2. The ends lost 4 bases at V and 10 bases at J; junction bases unmatched: 13. Germline CDR1 reads SGHRS; CDR2 reads YFSETQ. The CDR3 length is 14 residues. The CDR3 nucleotides are TGCGCCAGCAGCCACGAGCGGGGAGGGATGAACCAGTACTTC. It yields the protein CASSHERGGMNQYF.

This clone was detected once. The chain links TRBV5-1 to TRBJ1-1; 8 bases agree with TRBD1. The J segment lost 0 bases and the V segment lost 7 bases, leaving 8 bases of the junction unmatched. CDR1 is SGHRS and CDR2 is YFSETQ in the germline V gene. This CDR3 has 15 residues. In nucleotides, the CDR3 is TGCGCCAGCGGACGACAGGGGATGATGAACACTGAAGCTTTCTTT. This sequence encodes CASGRQGMMNTEAFF.

This chain connects TRBV7-9 to TRBJ1-4, with TRBD1 identical over 7 bases. CDR1 is SEHNR and CDR2 is FQNEAQ in the germline V gene (reference sequence). Unmatched junction bases numbered 4, after V lost 4 bases and J lost 5 bases. The length of the CDR3 is 14 residues. CDR3 in amino acids: CASSSGQKNEKLFF. CDR3 DNA: TGTGCCAGCAGCTCGGGACAGAAGAATGAAAAACTGTTTTTT.

This chain links TRBV7-3 with TRBJ2-1; weak D call: TRBD1 (6 bases). Trimming removed 5 bases at V and 5 bases at J, with 13 bases between. CDR1 and CDR2 from the germline V gene are SGHTA and FQGTGA. There are 14 residues in the CDR3. The chain's CDR3 is CASSPTGNHNEQFF. The CDR3 nucleotides read TGTGCCAGCAGCCCCACAGGGAACCACAATGAGCAGTTCTTC.

The V gene is TRBV2, the J gene TRBJ1-1; D is unclear. The CDR3 loop spans 13 amino acids. Trimming left V 7 bases short and J 0 bases short, with 9 bases between. From germline, CDR1 is SNHLY and CDR2 FYNNEI. The CDR3 bases are TGTGCCAGCAAGCCAGAACTGAACACTGAAGCTTTCTTT. Its protein is CASKPELNTEAFF.

The V and J genes are TRBV7-2 and TRBJ2-2; the D is unclear. CDR1 is SGHTA and CDR2 is FQGNSA in the germline V gene. With 0 bases removed from V and 7 bases from J, the gap between germline ends came to 15 bases. This CDR3 is built from 16 residues. The CDR3 protein is CASSLAGILVRGELFF. CDR3 nucleotide sequence: TGTGCCAGCAGCTTAGCGGGGATTCTAGTTCGCGGGGAGCTGTTTTTT.

In this sample, this clone turned up once. The rearrangement uses TRBV7-6 and TRBJ1-2; tentative D call: TRBD1 (5 bases). The CDR3 is 18 residues long. Germline CDR1 is SGHVS and CDR2 is FNYEAQ. The V end lost 5 bases, the J end lost 5 bases, and 27 bases lay between the germline ends. This CDR3 is CASSPSGAEILGIYGYTF. Here the CDR3 DNA reads TGTGCCAGCAGCCCCAGTGGGGCAGAGATCCTTGGTATTTATGGCTACACCTTC.

The rearrangement joins TRBV6-5 to TRBJ1-1; D is perhaps TRBD1 (6 bases). The CDR3 length is 14 residues. Germline V lookup: CDR1 MNHEY, CDR2 SVGAGI. Trimming pared 2 bases from V and 6 bases from J, leaving 13 bases between. CDR3 sequence reads: CASSYRGSRPEAFF. CDR3 DNA: TGTGCCAGCAGTTACAGGGGGTCCCGTCCTGAAGCTTTCTTT.

The J gene is TRBJ2-7, the V gene TRBV27; D remains unclear. Deletions cut 1 base from V and 3 bases from J, with 10 bases between. Germline lookup yields CDR1 MNHEY and CDR2 SMNVEV (reference sequence). The CDR3 is 14 amino acids. Here the CDR3 reads CASSLLPRIYEQYF. CDR3 in DNA: TGTGCCAGCAGTTTATTACCACGGATCTACGAGCAGTACTTC.

The rearrangement joins TRBV10-3 to TRBJ1-1; possible D gene TRBD1, 5 bases. Germline V gene lookup returns CDR1 ENHRY and CDR2 SYGVKD. V lost 5 bases to trimming and J lost 5 bases, with 15 bases between them. This CDR3 is 14 amino acids long. CDR3 sequence reads: CAISRGDGGTEAFF. CDR3 coding DNA: TGTGCCATCAGTCGGGGGGACGGGGGAACTGAAGCTTTCTTT.

This chain uses TRBV9 with TRBJ2-3; no reliable D call. The CDR3 runs 15 residues. CDR1 is SGDLS and CDR2 is YYNGEE in the germline V gene. V lost 0 bases and J 7 bases, leaving 15 bases between the germline ends. The CDR3 spells CASSVAGQAVNTQYF. The CDR3 DNA reads TGTGCCAGCAGCGTAGCCGGGCAAGCCGTAAATACGCAGTATTTT.

The chain carries TRBV11-3 and TRBJ2-6; 7 bases match TRBD2. The germline CDR1 and CDR2 sequences are SGHNT and YENEEA. J was trimmed by 1 base and V by 6 bases; bases with no gene match: 9. The CDR3 runs to 17 residues. CDR3 DNA sequence: TGTGCCAGCAGTAAAGCCGGGGGGAGATCTGGGGCCAACGTCCTGACTTTC. Its translation: CASSKAGGRSGANVLTF.

The CDR3: CASSLEARSYEQYF. The CDR3 DNA reads TGTGCCAGCAGCTTAGAGGCCAGATCCTACGAGCAGTACTTC. V is TRBV7-8 and J is TRBJ2-7, with D unresolved. V was cut by 1 base and J by 1 base, with 8 bases left in between. Germline CDR1 SGHVS, CDR2 FQNEAQ. This CDR3 is 14 amino acids long.

The chain combines TRBV7-2 with TRBJ2-7; no reliable D call. V lost 5 bases to trimming and J lost 0 bases, with 11 bases between them. The germline gives CDR1 SGHTA, CDR2 FQGNSA. The CDR3 is 14 amino acids. DNA for the CDR3: TGTGCCAGCAGCACACGGACGGCCTCCTACGAGCAGTACTTC. It is translated as CASSTRTASYEQYF.

The chain couples TRBV7-2 to TRBJ1-2, with D perhaps TRBD1 (5 bases). Trimming stripped 2 bases from V and 7 bases from J, with 8 bases between. The CDR3 totals 12 residues. CDR1 is SGHTA, CDR2 FQGNSA, per germline. The CDR3 loop reads CASSLRGAGYTF. In DNA form, the CDR3 reads TGTGCCAGCAGCTTAAGAGGGGCTGGCTACACCTTC.

The V and J genes are TRBV11-2 and TRBJ2-1, with D unresolved. Germline CDR1 SGHAT, CDR2 FQNNGV. With 4 bases removed from V and 5 bases from J, the gap between germline ends came to 3 bases. CDR3 size: 11 residues. CDR3 in amino acids: CASSSNNEQFF. In DNA form, the CDR3 reads TGTGCCAGCAGCTCGAACAATGAGCAGTTCTTC.

The chain uses TRBV2 and TRBJ2-7, with 10 bases that match TRBD1. V was clipped by 3 bases and J by 3 bases; unmatched bases: 5. Germline CDR1 is SNHLY and CDR2 is FYNNEI. The CDR3 contains 15 residues. CDR3 loop: CASSETGGTHYEQYF. CDR3 nucleotide sequence: TGTGCCAGCAGTGAGACAGGGGGCACCCACTACGAGCAGTACTTC.

This rearrangement joins TRBV11-1 to TRBJ1-6; D remains ambiguous. The CDR3 loop spans 14 amino acids. Germline CDR1 reads SGHAT; CDR2 reads FQDESV (reference sequence). V gave up 3 bases and J gave up 8 bases, with 11 bases separating them. Here the CDR3 reads CASSLGSGYSPLHF. CDR3 nucleotide sequence: TGTGCCAGCAGCTTGGGTTCTGGGTATTCACCCCTCCACTTT.

As for this clone: The same CDR3 also results from other DNA sequences found in this sample. The chain recombines TRBV6-5 with TRBJ1-1; D gene uncertain. Deletions cut 2 bases from V and 2 bases from J, with 9 bases between. Germline CDR1 MNHEY, CDR2 SVGAGI. This CDR3 spans 14 amino acids. CDR3 coding DNA: TGTGCCAGCAGTTACCTGGACGGAAACACTGAAGCTTTCTTT. Protein sequence: CASSYLDGNTEAFF.

The rearrangement uses TRBV30 and TRBJ1-3, with no clear D. Germline V gives CDR1 GTSNPN, CDR2 SVGIG (reference sequence). Trimming pared 0 bases from V and 2 bases from J, leaving 11 bases between. This CDR3 is built from 15 residues. The CDR3 reads CAWSVELLPGNTIYF. In DNA form, the CDR3 reads TGTGCCTGGAGTGTAGAGTTACTTCCTGGAAACACCATATATTTT. Full variable domain (rest looked up from reference TRBV30 and TRBJ1-3): SQTIHQWPATLVQPVGSPLSLECTVEGTSNPNLYWYRQAAGRGLQLLFYSVGIGQISSEVPQNLSASRPQDRQFILSSKKLLLSDSGFYLCAWSVELLPGNTIYFGEGSWLTVV.

V and J are TRBV5-1 and TRBJ2-2; D might be TRBD1 or TRBD2, each matching 5 bases. Looked up from germline, CDR1 is SGHRS and CDR2 is YFSETQ. The V gene lost 0 bases and the J gene lost 5 bases, with 17 bases spanning the gap. The CDR3 totals 17 residues. CDR3: CASSLDLGASPTGELFF. In DNA, the CDR3 is TGCGCCAGCAGCTTGGATCTCGGGGCCTCTCCGACCGGGGAGCTGTTTTTT.

The chain uses TRBV27 and TRBJ2-7; TRBD2 agrees at 8 bases. Looked up from germline, CDR1 is MNHEY and CDR2 is SMNVEV (reference sequence). V was clipped by 8 bases and J by 2 bases; unmatched bases: 14. The length of the CDR3 is 16 residues. The CDR3 DNA follows: TGTGCCAGCTATTCTTACGGGGGGGACTCCACCTACGAGCAGTACTTC. It codes for CASYSYGGDSTYEQYF.

Only one count was recorded for this clone. As DNA, the CDR3 is TGCGCCAGCAGCCAAGAACCTGTGGCGGGGGGCTACTATGGCTACACCTTC. Protein: CASSQEPVAGGYYGYTF. The V call is TRBV4-1, the J call TRBJ1-2; maybe TRBD1 (6 bases). V dropped 0 bases and J dropped 3 bases, with 17 bases sitting between them. This CDR3 region has 17 residues. CDR1 MGHRA and CDR2 YSYEKL come from the germline V gene.

This sequence joins TRBV6-5 and TRBJ2-1, with 10 positions matching TRBD2. The V gene end was trimmed by 6 bases and the J gene end by 7 bases; junction bases not matched to a gene: 6. This CDR3 region has 14 residues. Looked up from germline, CDR1 is MNHEY and CDR2 is SVGAGI. CDR3 in DNA: TGTGCCAGCAGACTAGCGGGACCACCTAATGAGCAGTTCTTC. This gives the protein CASRLAGPPNEQFF.

V gene TRBV28 combines with J gene TRBJ1-1; 7 bases line up with TRBD1. Germline V gene data show CDR1 as MDHEN and CDR2 as SYDVKM. CDR3 length equals 17 residues. The V gene end was trimmed by 5 bases and the J gene end by 4 bases; junction bases not matched to a gene: 16. CDR3 sequence: CASSPYRGDIRGTEAFF. DNA of the CDR3: TGTGCCAGCAGTCCCTACAGGGGAGACATTAGGGGCACTGAAGCTTTCTTT.